This T cell receptor beta chain was identified in a study of T cell repertoires in cytomegalovirus infection. Whole-study context: It was the public TCR beta signatures that indicated both CMV infection and matching HLA type.

Overall study results and limits: Public TCR beta family frequency separated CMV-and-HLA carriers, including in an independent cohort. In two of eight donors, the top clonotype was HLA-C-restricted CMV-specific.

TCRdb re-called the reads with MiXCR, one entry per CDR3 protein. This sample has 680,000 or so distinct CDR3 sequences; approximately 34% occur once, and the top ten carry roughly 2.8%. In this sample, this clonotype turned up many times. Its antigen is undetermined. This receptor was obtained from a human donor in good health (CMV status not recorded). Some clones in this sample may be carry-over from other donors' samples. Sequenced sample: PBMCs.

CDR3 sequence: CASSLGGNYEQYF. As DNA, the CDR3 is TGTGCCAGCAGTCTAGGGGGAAACTACGAGCAGTACTTC. The rearrangement uses TRBV27 and TRBJ2-7; D may be TRBD1 (6 bases). The germline V gene has CDR1 MNHEY and CDR2 SMNVEV (reference sequence). This CDR3 region has 13 residues. V was cut by 5 bases and J by 3 bases, with 11 bases left in between.